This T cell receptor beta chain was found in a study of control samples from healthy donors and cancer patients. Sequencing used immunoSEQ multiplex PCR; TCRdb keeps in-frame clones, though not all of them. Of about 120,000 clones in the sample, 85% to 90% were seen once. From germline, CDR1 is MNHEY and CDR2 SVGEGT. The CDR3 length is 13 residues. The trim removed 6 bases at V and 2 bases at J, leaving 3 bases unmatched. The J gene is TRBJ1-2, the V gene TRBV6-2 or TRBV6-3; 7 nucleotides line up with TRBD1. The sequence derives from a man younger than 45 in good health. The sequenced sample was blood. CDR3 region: CASSLQGNYGYTF. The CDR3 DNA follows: TGTGCCAGCAGCCTACAGGGGAACTATGGCTACACCTTC.